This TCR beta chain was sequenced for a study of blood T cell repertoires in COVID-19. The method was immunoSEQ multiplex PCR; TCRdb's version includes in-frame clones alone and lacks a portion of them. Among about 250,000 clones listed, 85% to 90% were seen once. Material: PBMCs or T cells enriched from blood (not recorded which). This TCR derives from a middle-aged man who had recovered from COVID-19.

CDR3 nucleotides: TGCAGTGCTACGAGAGGTGAAAAACTGTTTTTT. It is translated as CSATRGEKLFF. The V call is TRBV20-1, the J call TRBJ1-4, with D unclear. CDR3 size: 11 residues. CDR1 and CDR2 (germline): DFQATT, SNEGSKA (reference sequence). With 4 bases removed from V and 7 bases from J, the gap between germline ends came to 7 bases.